The sequence of this T cell receptor beta chain was determined in a study of early T cells in non-severe SARS-CoV-2 infection. On the study more broadly: The input, bulk RNA from unsorted whole blood, was sequenced, and chains were unpaired.

The CDR3 sequence is 14 residues long. Trimming left V 6 bases short and J 4 bases short, with 13 bases between. The table lists this clonotype with many counts. Its cognate antigen is unknown. General study findings and limits: Private and CD4 specificities were missed by VDJdb matching, skewed to anti-spike CD8.

As part of library construction, unique molecular identifiers were attached to individual cDNA molecules. TCRdb re-called the 5' RACE reads with MiXCR, one entry per CDR3 protein. The data hold 55,000 to 75,000 distinct CDR3 sequences, with under 10% observed a single time. The source is an adult who was a healthcare worker with PCR-confirmed SARS-CoV-2 infection or an uninfected control (not recorded which). Sequenced input: whole blood. The chain carries TRBV12-3 or TRBV12-4 and TRBJ1-3; D may be TRBD1 (6 bases). The CDR3 sequence is CASSLRGIGNTIYF. CDR3 coding DNA: TGTGCCAGCAGCCTCAGGGGTATAGGAAACACCATATATTTT.